The subject of this entry is one T cell receptor beta chain. The data stem from a study of CD8 T cells in Susac syndrome. CDR1 SEHNR and CDR2 FQNEAQ come from the germline V gene (reference sequence). The CDR3 has 14 residues. Trimming removed 2 bases from V and 5 bases from J; junction bases left unmatched: 5. The RNA, about 0.45 to 1 ug, was put through reverse transcription using random hexamers. TCRdb ran MiXCR on the immunoSEQ multiplex PCR reads and lists one entry per CDR3 protein. The sample records about 200,000 distinct CDR3 sequences, about 95% being singletons. The source material was CD4+ T cells from PBMCs. The TCR originated in a human donor with multiple sclerosis. This chain joins TRBV7-9 and TRBJ2-5; TRBD2 aligns across 7 bases. CDR3 in amino acids: CASSLNRGGETQYF. The CDR3, as DNA: TGTGCCAGCAGCTTAAACCGGGGAGGGGAGACCCAGTACTTC.